The rows below give T cell receptor beta chains drawn from one sample of a study of T cell responses to AZD1222 COVID-19 vaccine. The assay was immunoSEQ multiplex PCR, and TCRdb's table has in-frame clones only and misses some. The table shows around 160,000 clones, with 90% to 95% occurring only once. This sample comprised peripheral blood, obtained 28 days after the second AZD1222 dose. Receptor source: an adult who received the AZD1222 COVID-19 vaccine. CDR3s include the opening cysteine and the closing phenylalanine or tryptophan. Size tells how often a clone was seen (once, few, many) or the class of an expanded clone, and some rows leave it out.

. | TRBV7-6 | CASSFRDRNRYEQYF
. | TRBV21-1 | CASSKALRVLATYGYTF
once | TRBV19 | CASSVLNSPLHF
. | TRBV2 | CASRTDTQYF
. | TRBV19 | CASSIRGDEQYF
. | TRBV18 | CASSPRPADSYEQYF
. | TRBV18 | CASSPEATIHEQFF
. | TRBV29-1 | CSVEGHWGQETQYF
. | TRBV6-6 | CASSHGPGNMNTEAFF
. | TRBV2 | CASSAHLGISRETQYF
once | TRBV28 | CASSSRGRGKGNQPQHF
. | TRBV30 | CAWSAGLAGPRHYNEQFF
once | TRBV6-5 | CASSLTAGYEQYF
. | TRBV4-1 | CASSQERLAGGTKSYNEQFF
. | TRBV6-5 | CASCSRLAVAEQYF
once | TRBV2 | CASRDPLAGEVNEQFF
. | TRBV7-2 | CASRETGGLYEQYF